This T cell receptor beta chain is drawn from a study of graft-versus-host responses after intestinal transplantation. The study's findings and limits: The study associated peak circulating GvH clone levels with early post-transplant HvG declines.

Data came from immunoSEQ multiplex PCR; TCRdb stores just in-frame clones and leaves some out. The sample records about 47,000 clones, about 93% being singletons. Germline lookup yields CDR1 LNHDA and CDR2 SQIVND (reference sequence). This CDR3 spans 15 amino acids. Trimming left V 2 bases short and J 3 bases short, with 14 bases between. The table lists this clone with a few counts. The antigen remains unidentified. The receptor was isolated from a human patient who received an intestinal transplant, so some T cells may come from the graft donor. V and J are TRBV19 and TRBJ2-7; D might be TRBD2 (7 bases). Sequenced here: PBMCs, sampled roughly 860 days after a first intestinal transplant, on the day of a second. Written as DNA, the CDR3 is TGTGCCAGTAGTATACAGGCCGGGGGGCACTACGAGCAGTACTTC. This gives the protein CASSIQAGGHYEQYF.